The 30 T cell receptor beta chains given below trace back to one sample, sequenced in a study of metastatic and nonmetastatic thyroid tumors. TCRdb reprocessed the PCR reads using MiXCR. In the table there are some 41,000 clones, about 3.3% of which are singletons. Each patient went into thyroid surgery without having received any treatment. The sequenced sample consisted of blood. The source is a female donor with papillary thyroid cancer or a benign thyroid nodule (not recorded which). Some clones in this sample may be carry-over from other donors' samples.

Ten or more counts support this clone. The chain joins TRBV27 to TRBJ2-5; D ambiguous. V dropped 5 bases and J dropped 1 base, with 8 bases sitting between them. The germline V gene encodes CDR1 MNHEY and CDR2 SMNVEV (reference sequence). The CDR3 extends over 13 amino acids. In nucleotides, the CDR3 is TGTGCCAGCAGTCGCAACTTCCAAGAGACCCAGTACTTC. Its protein product is CASSRNFQETQYF.

This clone was recorded many times. The chain couples TRBV19 to TRBJ2-1; D not certain. The germline gives CDR1 LNHDA, CDR2 SQIVND (reference sequence). Trimming cost V 3 bases and J 5 bases, with 23 bases left between them. This CDR3 is 18 amino acids long. The CDR3 sequence is CASSMDKGGWLVDNEQFF. The DNA of the CDR3 is TGTGCCAGTAGTATGGATAAAGGTGGGTGGCTAGTCGACAATGAGCAGTTCTTC.

This clone was picked up a small number of times. J is TRBJ1-5 and V is TRBV12-3 or TRBV12-4; D not resolved. The CDR3 length is 14 residues. The germline V and J ends were trimmed by 3 bases and 11 bases, with 17 bases remaining between them. The CDR3 DNA is TGTGCCAGCAGTTTGGACCGCCGAGGGTCGTCCCAGCATTTT. It is translated as CASSLDRRGSSQHF.

This clone has at least ten counts. The chain combines TRBV7-3 with TRBJ2-3, with D uncertain. V lost 5 bases to trimming and J lost 2 bases, with 5 bases between them. This CDR3 is 12 amino acids long. Looked up from germline, CDR1 is SGHTA and CDR2 is FQGTGA. As DNA, the CDR3 is TGTGCCAGCAGCAGAGACACAGATACGCAGTATTTT. Amino acid sequence: CASSRDTDTQYF. Supplemented by reference TRBV7-3 and TRBJ2-3, the full variable domain reads GAGVSQTPSNKVTEKGKYVELRCDPISGHTALYWYRQSLGQGPEFLIYFQGTGAADDSGLPNDRFFAVRPEGSVSTLKIQRTERGDSAVYLCASSRDTDTQYFGPGTRLTVL.

This clone was observed many times. The CDR3 nucleotides read TGTGCCAGCAGTTGGACTAGCGGGAGCAATGAGCAGTTCTTC. This translates into CASSWTSGSNEQFF. The rearrangement uses TRBV6-1 and TRBJ2-1, with 13 bases lining up with TRBD2. Losses at the gene ends were 5 bases for V and 6 bases for J; bases not matched to a gene: 1. The CDR3 runs 14 residues. Germline CDR1 and CDR2: MNHNS and SASEGT.

This clone was recorded a few times. The rearrangement joins TRBV6-1 to TRBJ2-7; TRBD2 might be the D (6 bases). The CDR3 sequence is 13 residues long. V was clipped by 7 bases and J by 3 bases, with 13 bases between them. Germline loops: CDR1 MNHNS, CDR2 SASEGT. CDR3 residues: CASTRDSLYEQYF. The CDR3 DNA is TGTGCCAGCACTAGGGACTCCCTCTACGAGCAGTACTTC.

This clone was seen ten or more times. J is TRBJ2-1 and V is TRBV12-3 or TRBV12-4; TRBD1 might be the D (5 bases). This CDR3 spans 13 amino acids. The V end lost 3 bases, the J end lost 8 bases, and 11 bases lay between the germline ends. CDR3 nucleotides: TGTGCCAGCAGTTTCAGGGCAGCAGATGAGCAGTTCTTC. This translates into CASSFRAADEQFF.

Remarks on this clone: The germline gene is not matched at one end of the junction; a read error may be the cause. This chain uses TRBV12-3 or TRBV12-4 with TRBJ1-2; 12 bases are shared with TRBD1. CDR3 size: 17 residues. The CDR3 protein is CAGSLGPGTGGVYGYTF. In nucleotides, the CDR3 is TGTGCCGGCAGTTTGGGCCCCGGGACAGGGGGCGTCTATGGCTACACCTTC.

This clone was observed a handful of times. J is TRBJ1-3 and V is TRBV6-1; TRBD1 matches at 8 bases. V dropped 4 bases and J dropped 0; count of bases not matched to a gene: 5. Looked up from germline, CDR1 is MNHNS and CDR2 is SASEGT. The CDR3 covers 16 residues. In nucleotides, the CDR3 is TGTGCCAGCAGTGGGGACAGGCTAATCTCTGGAAACACCATATATTTT. Its translation: CASSGDRLISGNTIYF.

This clone was seen many times. This chain uses TRBV15 with TRBJ1-2, with no clear D. Trimming left V 3 bases short and J 4 bases short, with 6 bases between. This CDR3 has 12 amino acids. Per the germline V gene, CDR1 is LNHNV and CDR2 is YYDKDF (reference sequence). The CDR3 protein is CATSRYLYGYTF. CDR3 bases: TGTGCCACCAGCAGGTACCTCTATGGCTACACCTTC. The full variable domain, rest sourced from reference TRBV15 and TRBJ1-2, is DAMVIQNPRYQVTQFGKPVTLSCSQTLNHNVMYWYQQKSSQAPKLLFHYYDKDFNNEADTPDNFQSRRPNTSFCFLDIRSPGLGDTAMYLCATSRYLYGYTFGSGTRLTVV.

This clone was found many times. A junction boundary mismatches the germline segment, possibly from a read error. V and J are TRBV7-8 and TRBJ2-7, with D perhaps given as TRBD1 or TRBD2 (5 bases each). This CDR3 has 14 residues. Germline lookup yields CDR1 SGHVS and CDR2 FQNEAQ. CDR3 sequence: CANSSRDGPSEQYF. In nucleotides, the CDR3 is TGTGCCAACAGCTCCCGGGACGGACCTTCCGAGCAGTACTTC.

This chain connects TRBV11-3 to TRBJ2-7, with 10 bases lining up with TRBD2. The CDR3 consists of 15 residues. The ends lost 1 base at V and 4 bases at J; junction bases unmatched: 4. In germline, CDR1 is SGHNT, CDR2 YENEEA. CDR3 sequence reads: CASSLGASGSYEQYF. CDR3 nucleotide sequence: TGTGCCAGCAGCTTAGGGGCTAGCGGGAGTTACGAGCAGTACTTC. Together with reference TRBV11-3 and TRBJ2-7, the CDR3 gives the full variable domain: EAGVVQSPRYKIIEKKQPVAFWCNPISGHNTLYWYLQNLGQGPELLIRYENEEAVDDSQLPKDRFSAERLKGVDSTLKIQPAELGDSAVYLCASSLGASGSYEQYFGPGTRLTVT.

This clone appeared many times. The chain links TRBV18 to TRBJ1-2; 8 bases align to TRBD1. Trimming at V came to 3 bases and at J to 3 bases, leaving 0 bases not matched to a gene. The CDR3 spans 13 residues. Germline lookup yields CDR1 KGHSH and CDR2 LQKENI. In nucleotides, the CDR3 is TGTGCCAGCTCACCGGACAGGGACTATGGCTACACCTTC. It specifies CASSPDRDYGYTF.

This clone occurred many times. Relative to the germline gene, one junction end is altered; a read error may explain this. CDR3 loop: CASKGNRGRPGF. The CDR3, as DNA: TGTGCCAGCAAAGGAAACAGGGGGCGCCCTGGTTTC. The rearrangement uses TRBV6-1 and TRBJ2-7; 9 positions match TRBD1. Per germline, CDR1 MNHNS and CDR2 SASEGT. The CDR3 totals 12 residues.

The table lists this clone with many counts. This chain links TRBV28 with TRBJ1-5, with TRBD1 matching 7 bases. Germline V gives CDR1 MDHEN, CDR2 SYDVKM. The ends lost 6 bases at V and 5 bases at J; junction bases unmatched: 7. CDR3 size: 14 residues. DNA of the CDR3: TGTGCCAGCAGACCGACAGGGAACCATCAGCCCCAGCATTTT. Its protein product is CASRPTGNHQPQHF.

At least ten counts were recorded for this clone. CDR3 sequence reads: CATSDTSGTASTDTQYF. The CDR3 region has the DNA TGTGCCACCAGTGATACCTCCGGTACTGCTAGCACAGATACGCAGTATTTT. J is TRBJ2-3 and V is TRBV24-1; D gene ambiguous. Per the germline V gene, CDR1 is KGHDR and CDR2 is SFDVKD. This CDR3 spans 17 amino acids. With 3 bases removed from V and 0 bases from J, the gap between germline ends came to 15 bases.

In its sample, this clone was seen a few times. The same CDR3 is also encoded by other DNA sequences in this sample. The V call is TRBV2, the J call TRBJ1-1, with a weak D call TRBD1 (5 bases). The length of the CDR3 is 13 residues. Germline V gene data show CDR1 as SNHLY and CDR2 as FYNNEI. CDR3: CASRGQGATEAFF. CDR3 coding DNA: TGTGCTTCCCGTGGGCAGGGAGCCACTGAAGCTTTCTTT. Based on the CDR3 plus reference TRBV2 and TRBJ1-1, the full variable domain is EPEVTQTPSHQVTQMGQEVILRCVPISNHLYFYWYRQILGQKVEFLVSFYNNEISEKSEIFDDQFSVERPDGSNFTLKIRSTKLEDSAMYFCASRGQGATEAFFGQGTRLTVV.

This clone has ten or more counts. The rearrangement links TRBV5-1 to TRBJ2-5, with 7 bases that match TRBD1. The CDR3 is made up of 14 amino acids. Trimming took 4 bases from V and 4 from J; bases not matched to a gene: 7. In germline, CDR1 is SGHRS, CDR2 YFSETQ. This CDR3 reads CASSVTGPPETQYF. The CDR3, as DNA: TGCGCCAGCAGCGTGACAGGGCCCCCAGAGACCCAGTACTTC.

The chain recombines TRBV2 with TRBJ1-5; D is possibly TRBD1 (6 bases). Trimming stripped 8 bases from V and 3 bases from J, with 14 bases between. The germline V gene encodes CDR1 SNHLY and CDR2 FYNNEI. This CDR3 comprises 14 residues. CDR3 region: CASLRGGYNQPQHF. The CDR3 DNA reads as TGTGCCAGCCTCAGGGGAGGGTACAATCAGCCCCAGCATTTT.

Many counts were recorded for this clone. The same CDR3 is also encoded by other DNA sequences in this sample. V and J are TRBV2 and TRBJ2-7, with 14 bases lining up with TRBD2. V trimming: 6 bases; J trimming: 1 base; junction bases outside the gene matches: 14. CDR3 length: 19 amino acids. The germline gives CDR1 SNHLY, CDR2 FYNNEI. In DNA form, the CDR3 reads TGTGCCAGCAGCGGGACAGTGGGACTAGCGGGAGCCTCGTCCTACGAGCAGTACTTC. Protein product: CASSGTVGLAGASSYEQYF.

Many counts were recorded for this clone. One end of the junction is discordant with germline, which a read error may explain. This chain uses TRBV27 with TRBJ1-1, with TRBD1 matching over 8 bases. The CDR3 loop spans 17 amino acids. CDR1 is MNHEY and CDR2 is SMNVEV in the germline V gene (reference sequence). CDR3 residues: CASSLSGAGGRNTEAFF. In DNA, the CDR3 is TGTGCCAGCAGTCTATCCGGGGCAGGGGGCAGGAACACTGAAGCTTTCTTT.

This clone has ten or more counts. The chain recombines TRBV6-1 with TRBJ1-6, with 7 positions matching TRBD1. This CDR3 is built from 15 residues. Germline loops: CDR1 MNHNS, CDR2 SASEGT. After removal of 5 bases from V and 9 bases from J, the junction contained 10 bases not matched to a gene. The chain's CDR3 is CASSFADRVASPLHF. As DNA, the CDR3 is TGTGCCAGCAGTTTCGCCGACAGGGTTGCTTCACCCCTCCACTTT.

This clone was picked up a small number of times. This rearrangement joins TRBV5-1 to TRBJ2-2; possible D gene TRBD2, 6 bases. V was clipped by 2 bases and J by 6 bases, with 17 bases between them. CDR3 size: 16 residues. CDR1 is SGHRS and CDR2 is YFSETQ in the germline V gene. In DNA form, the CDR3 reads TGCGCCAGCAGCTTCCCCTTAACGGGAGTTTCCGGGGAGCTGTTTTTT. This gives the protein CASSFPLTGVSGELFF. Full variable domain (rest looked up from reference TRBV5-1 and TRBJ2-2): KAGVTQTPRYLIKTRGQQVTLSCSPISGHRSVSWYQQTPGQGLQFLFEYFSETQRNKGNFPGRFSGRQFSNSRSEMNVSTLELGDSALYLCASSFPLTGVSGELFFGEGSRLTVL.

The chain combines TRBV11-2 with TRBJ1-2; 9 bases line up with TRBD1. Trimming at V came to 4 bases and at J to 7 bases, leaving 13 bases not matched to a gene. Germline V gives CDR1 SGHAT, CDR2 FQNNGV. The CDR3 spans 16 residues. The DNA of the CDR3 is TGTGCCAGCAGCTCCCGCACCAAGGGACAGGGAAGTGGCTACACCTTC. It specifies CASSSRTKGQGSGYTF.

This clone was seen ten or more times. The J gene is TRBJ1-4, the V gene TRBV5-6, with 8 bases identical to TRBD1. V dropped 2 bases and J dropped 8; count of bases not matched to a gene: 8. This CDR3 comprises 15 residues. Germline lookup yields CDR1 SGHDT and CDR2 YYEEEE. The CDR3 reads CASSFFGTGGEKLFF. DNA of the CDR3: TGTGCCAGCAGCTTCTTCGGGACAGGCGGGGAAAAACTGTTTTTT.

At least ten counts were recorded for this clone. The rearrangement joins TRBV7-6 to TRBJ2-5; unclear D gene. The CDR3 is 13 residues long. V gave up 5 bases and J gave up 3 bases, with 10 bases separating them. CDR1 SGHVS and CDR2 FNYEAQ come from the germline V gene. The CDR3 bases are TGTGCCAGCAGCGTAATCTGGGAAGAGACCCAGTACTTC. This encodes CASSVIWEETQYF.

At least ten counts were recorded for this clone. A much larger clone differs from this one at a single base, so this may be a read error. DNA of the CDR3: TGTGCCAGCAAGCCGGGACTGGACTACAATGAGCAGTTCTTC. The encoded protein is CASKPGLDYNEQFF. V is TRBV5-4 and J is TRBJ2-1, with D tentatively TRBD2 (6 bases). Trimming cost V 6 bases and J 3 bases, with 13 bases left between them. CDR1 is SGHNT and CDR2 is YYREEE in the germline V gene (reference sequence). The CDR3 runs to 14 residues.

V is TRBV10-1 and J is TRBJ1-5, with 12 bases identical to TRBD1. Germline V CDR1 and CDR2: WNHNN, SYGVQD (reference sequence). The CDR3 totals 17 residues. Unmatched junction bases numbered 4, after V lost 2 bases and J lost 2 bases. DNA for the CDR3: TGCGCCAGCAGTGAGGGGGACAGGGGGCGGGGCAATCAGCCCCAGCATTTT. Translation gives CASSEGDRGRGNQPQHF.

This clone has a count of ten or more. The chain combines TRBV11-3 with TRBJ2-1; 11 bases line up with TRBD1. The CDR3 is 17 residues long. Germline CDR1 reads SGHNT; CDR2 reads YENEEA. V was pared by 1 base and J by 6 bases, with 8 bases of the junction left unmatched. The CDR3 nucleotides read TGTGCCAGCAGCTTAGTATCCTCCGGGACAGGGGGCAATGAGCAGTTCTTC. Translation gives CASSLVSSGTGGNEQFF.

This clone was counted a few times. The V call is TRBV3-1, the J call TRBJ1-2; no reliable D call. This CDR3 has 14 amino acids. In germline, CDR1 is LGHDT, CDR2 YNNKEL (reference sequence). The germline V and J ends were trimmed by 4 bases and 4 bases, with 13 bases remaining between them. CDR3 bases: TGTGCCAGCAGCCCCGAGACTCGTGGCTATGGCTACACCTTC. Its protein product is CASSPETRGYGYTF.